These 13 T cell receptor beta chains were sequenced from one sample in a study of blood T cells in healthy people across ages (dated by TCRdb to the mid-2010s). Library preparation was by 5' RACE. Sequencer: Illumina HiSeq 2500. A second roughly 7 to 11 cycle PCR used a sample-barcoded 5' primer and a J-beta primer mix. TCRdb applied fastp at Q25 and MiXCR to the public reads, then kept only in-frame beta chains. CDR3 protein sequences are deduplicated, and each keeps its most common genes and DNA. This sample holds some 1.5 million distinct CDR3 sequences; about 45% were observed only once. The ten most abundant clones make up less than 5% of the sample. The specimen sequenced was blood. These receptors were taken from a woman aged 18-29 years in good health.

This clonotype was observed a few times. V gene TRBV10-2 combines with J gene TRBJ2-5; D is possibly TRBD2 (5 bases). The J call is uncertain, as TRBJ2-7 better fits the DNA end. Per the germline V gene, CDR1 is WSHSY and CDR2 is SAAADI. This CDR3 has 14 residues. The CDR3: CASSAARAGYEQYF. In DNA, the CDR3 is TGCGCCAGCAGTGCAGCACGCGCGGGCTACGAGCAGTACTTC.

The chain combines TRBV2 with TRBJ2-1; D unclear. Looked up from germline, CDR1 is SNHLY and CDR2 is FYNNEI. Between the trimmed V and J ends, which lost 6 bases and 8 bases, there was a span of 11 bases. The CDR3 has 12 residues. CDR3 residues: CASRRLGDEQFF. The DNA of the CDR3 is TGTGCCAGCAGACGATTGGGTGATGAGCAGTTCTTC.

This chain connects TRBV18 to TRBJ2-5, with a possible D match to TRBD2 (5 bases). V gave up 2 bases and J gave up 3 bases, with 7 bases separating them. The germline CDR1 and CDR2 sequences are KGHSH and LQKENI. The CDR3 loop spans 13 amino acids. The CDR3 DNA follows: TGTGCCAGCTCACCAATGAGGGAAGAGACCCAGTACTTC. This codes for CASSPMREETQYF.

This chain joins TRBV7-2 and TRBJ2-7, with TRBD1 as a possible D gene (6 bases). The germline CDR1 and CDR2 sequences are SGHTA and FQGNSA. Trimming left V 2 bases short and J 7 bases short, with 18 bases between. CDR3 length: 15 amino acids. This chain's CDR3 is CASSLMFTGSREQYF. DNA for the CDR3: TGTGCCAGCAGCTTAATGTTTACAGGGTCACGAGAGCAGTACTTC.

The chain recombines TRBV7-9 with TRBJ1-6; 10 bases fit TRBD1. The trim removed 4 bases at V and 11 bases at J, leaving 5 bases unmatched. This CDR3 comprises 14 residues. Germline CDR1 reads SEHNR; CDR2 reads FQNEAQ (reference sequence). Here the CDR3 reads CASSSGQGFPPLHF. The CDR3 region has the DNA TGTGCCAGCAGCTCGGGACAGGGGTTTCCACCCCTCCACTTT.

This chain connects TRBV20-1 to TRBJ2-2; D may be TRBD2 (6 bases). V lost 5 bases and J 0 bases, leaving 13 bases between the germline ends. The CDR3 has 15 residues. Germline loops: CDR1 DFQATT, CDR2 SNEGSKA (reference sequence). CDR3: CSAVTSRTNTGELFF. Here the CDR3 DNA reads TGCAGTGCTGTCACTAGCCGGACGAACACCGGGGAGCTGTTTTTT.

The CDR3 loop is CASSLGQGARASTDTQYF. In DNA form, the CDR3 reads TGCGCCAGCAGCTTGGGTCAGGGGGCGCGTGCCAGCACAGATACGCAGTATTTT. The rearrangement uses TRBV5-1 and TRBJ2-3; 8 bases line up with TRBD1. The CDR3 totals 18 residues. The trim removed 0 bases at V and 0 bases at J, leaving 9 bases unmatched. The germline V gene has CDR1 SGHRS and CDR2 YFSETQ.

The chain uses TRBV7-9 and TRBJ2-7; TRBD1 agrees at 7 bases. V was pared by 5 bases and J by 5 bases, with 15 bases of the junction left unmatched. The CDR3 sequence is 16 residues long. Germline V lookup: CDR1 SEHNR, CDR2 FQNEAQ (reference sequence). Here the CDR3 reads CASSPQWSQGVDEQYF. The DNA of the CDR3 is TGTGCCAGCAGCCCGCAGTGGAGTCAGGGGGTTGACGAGCAGTACTTC. Filled out from reference TRBV7-9 and TRBJ2-7, the complete variable domain reads DTGVSQNPRHKITKRGQNVTFRCDPISEHNRLYWYRQTLGQGPEFLTYFQNEAQLEKSRLLSDRFSAERPKGSFSTLEIQRTEQGDSAMYLCASSPQWSQGVDEQYFGPGTRLTVT.

J is TRBJ1-4 and V is TRBV7-2, with a possible D match to TRBD1 (6 bases). The germline CDR1 and CDR2 sequences are SGHTA and FQGNSA. The CDR3 runs to 14 residues. Trimming cost V 2 bases and J 6 bases, with 10 bases left between them. The CDR3 here is CASSLTGLDEKLFF. CDR3 coding DNA: TGTGCCAGCAGCTTAACAGGGCTTGATGAAAAACTGTTTTTT.

This clonotype was seen a few times. The chain links TRBV15 to TRBJ1-4; D is undetermined. From germline, CDR1 is LNHNV and CDR2 YYDKDF (reference sequence). Trimming cost V 3 bases and J 0 bases, with 5 bases left between them. The CDR3 runs to 14 residues. CDR3: CATSRGSTNEKLFF. The CDR3 DNA reads as TGTGCCACCAGCAGGGGTTCAACTAATGAAAAACTGTTTTTT.

This sequence joins TRBV5-5 and TRBJ2-7, with D possibly being TRBD2 (8 bases). The length of the CDR3 is 14 residues. With 4 bases removed from V and 3 bases from J, the gap between germline ends came to 14 bases. The germline gives CDR1 SGHKS, CDR2 YYEKEE (reference sequence). The CDR3 DNA sequence: TGTGCCAGCAGCAGACAGGGACTAGACTACGAGCAGTACTTC. Its protein is CASSRQGLDYEQYF.

The rearrangement joins TRBV3-1 to TRBJ2-7; TRBD2 aligns across 9 bases. The CDR3 runs to 15 residues. The V segment lost 4 bases and the J segment 0 bases; nucleotides outside the gene matches: 4. Per the germline V gene, CDR1 is LGHDT and CDR2 is YNNKEL (reference sequence). CDR3 coding DNA: TGTGCCAGCAGCCCGCGACTAGCGGACTCCTACGAGCAGTACTTC. This codes for CASSPRLADSYEQYF.

Only a few counts were recorded for this clonotype. This sequence joins TRBV9 and TRBJ1-1; unclear D gene. V was cut by 0 bases and J by 5 bases, with 5 bases left in between. Germline CDR1 and CDR2: SGDLS and YYNGEE. CDR3 length: 12 amino acids. CDR3 amino acids: CASSVGETEAFF. The CDR3 bases are TGTGCCAGCAGCGTAGGAGAGACTGAAGCTTTCTTT.